This T cell receptor beta chain was captured in a study of T cells after somatic rescue of genetic block. The V and J ends lost 8 bases and 3 bases, in that order; junction bases with no gene match: 11. Germline loops: CDR1 WSHSY, CDR2 SAAADI. The CDR3 runs 16 residues. TCRdb's table, derived via immunoSEQ multiplex PCR, lists solely in-frame clones and lacks some. The sample consists of approximately 88,000 clones, 85% to 90% of them appearing once. The sequenced material came from peripheral blood mononuclear cells (PBMCs). The clonotype was recovered from a woman under 30. The V gene is TRBV10-2, the J gene TRBJ1-5; 9 bases are shared with TRBD1. The CDR3, as DNA: TGCGCCAGCTCAAGAACAGGGGGCAGGGTCAATCAGCCCCAGCATTTT. It is translated as CASSRTGGRVNQPQHF.